This T cell receptor (beta chain) was obtained from a study of metastatic and nonmetastatic thyroid tumors (dated by TCRdb to 2020 to 2021). In terms of the full investigation: Repertoires from peripheral blood and from tumor or nodule tissue samples of malignant and benign thyroid patients were compared.

What the study reported, not specific to this receptor: In both blood and tumor samples, TCR beta diversity was reported to be significantly higher in malignant tumors than in benign nodules.

CDR1 is given as MNHNS and CDR2 as SASEGT, both from the germline V gene. Cut back by 0 bases and 4 bases, the V and J ends lie 7 bases apart. The CDR3 spans 14 residues, from the cysteine through the phenylalanine. Solely the CDR3 DNA is kept, with 42 bases framed from the first base. No patient had received any treatment before thyroid surgery. Using T-cell receptor beta sequencing, the researchers looked back retrospectively at clinical samples from patients, gathered between the early 2010s and the late 2010s. By how much of the sample it makes up, this clone is medium-sized (0.01 to 0.1%). Its target antigen remains unknown. Base qualities are not provided; no much larger clone lies one nucleotide away. The receptor library was made with PCR. The sequencer was an Illumina HiSeq 4000. High-throughput sequencing was used to profile the CDR3 region of the TCR beta-chain in every patient. As for the authors' bioinformatics: CDR3 differences across clinicopathological groups were used to build a classifier for discriminating distant-metastatic papillary thyroid cancer patients. The Shannon index was used to measure repertoire diversity, and the Morisita-Horn index was used to measure how similar tumor and blood repertoires were. Using fastp trimming at Q25 and MiXCR clonotype assembly, TCRdb reanalyzed the public sequencing data and kept in-frame beta chains. The V and J calls here are based on TCRdb, not the publication. Recorded for this sample are some 46,000 clones; under 30% of them occurred a single time. About 3.3% of the sample comes from the top ten.

The chain employs TRBV6-1 and TRBJ1-5, with the D gene not confidently named. This receptor was obtained from a male donor with papillary thyroid cancer or a benign thyroid nodule (not recorded which). Some clones in this sample may be carry-over from other donors' samples. Sequencing was done on a sample of blood. The CDR3 region: CASSEAFFNQPQHF. The DNA reads TGTGCCAGCAGTGAAGCATTTTTTAATCAGCCCCAGCATTTT.